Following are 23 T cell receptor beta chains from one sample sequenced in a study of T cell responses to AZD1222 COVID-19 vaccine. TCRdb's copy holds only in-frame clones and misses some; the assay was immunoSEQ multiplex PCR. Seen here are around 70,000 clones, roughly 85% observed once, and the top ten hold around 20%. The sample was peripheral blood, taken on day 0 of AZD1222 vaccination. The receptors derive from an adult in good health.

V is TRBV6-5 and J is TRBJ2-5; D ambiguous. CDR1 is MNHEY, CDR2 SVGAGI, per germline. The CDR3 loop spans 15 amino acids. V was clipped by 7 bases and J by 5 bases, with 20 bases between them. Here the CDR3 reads CASTTETNGRETQYF. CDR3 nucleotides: TGTGCCAGCACTACTGAGACCAACGGGCGGGAGACCCAGTACTTC.

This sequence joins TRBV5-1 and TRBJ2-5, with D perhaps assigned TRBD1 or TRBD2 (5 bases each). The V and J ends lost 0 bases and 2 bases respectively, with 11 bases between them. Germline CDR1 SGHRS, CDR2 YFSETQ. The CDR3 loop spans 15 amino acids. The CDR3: CASSLDPGPQETQYF. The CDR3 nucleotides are TGCGCCAGCAGCTTGGATCCGGGGCCACAAGAGACCCAGTACTTC.

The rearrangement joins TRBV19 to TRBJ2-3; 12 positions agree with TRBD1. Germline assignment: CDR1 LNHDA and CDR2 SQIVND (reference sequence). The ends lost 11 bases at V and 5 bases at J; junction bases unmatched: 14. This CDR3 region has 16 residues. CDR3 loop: CAGKRDRGRRRDTQYF. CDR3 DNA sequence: TGTGCCGGTAAGAGGGACAGGGGGCGCAGAAGAGATACGCAGTATTTT.

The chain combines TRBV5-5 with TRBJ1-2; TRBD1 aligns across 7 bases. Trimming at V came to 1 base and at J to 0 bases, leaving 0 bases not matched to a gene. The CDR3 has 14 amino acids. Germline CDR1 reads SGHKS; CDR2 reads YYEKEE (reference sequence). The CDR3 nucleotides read TGTGCCAGCAGCTTGACAGGGGCTAACTATGGCTACACCTTC. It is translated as CASSLTGANYGYTF. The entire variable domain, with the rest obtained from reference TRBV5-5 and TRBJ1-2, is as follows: DAGVTQSPTHLIKTRGQQVTLRCSPISGHKSVSWYQQVLGQGPQFIFQYYEKEERGRGNFPDRFSARQFPNYSSELNVNALLLGDSALYLCASSLTGANYGYTFGSGTRLTVV.

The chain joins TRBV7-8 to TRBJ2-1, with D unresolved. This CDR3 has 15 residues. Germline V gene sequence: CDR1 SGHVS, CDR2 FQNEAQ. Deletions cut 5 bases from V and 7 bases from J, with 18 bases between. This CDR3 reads CASSLDHTLENEQFF. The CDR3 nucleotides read TGTGCCAGCAGCCTGGACCATACCCTTGAGAATGAGCAGTTCTTC.

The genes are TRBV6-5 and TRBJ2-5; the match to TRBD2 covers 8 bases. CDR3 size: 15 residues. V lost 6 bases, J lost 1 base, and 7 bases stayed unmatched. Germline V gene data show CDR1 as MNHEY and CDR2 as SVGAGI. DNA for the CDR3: TGTGCCAGCAGGAGAACCGGGACTAGCCAAGAGACCCAGTACTTC. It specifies CASRRTGTSQETQYF.

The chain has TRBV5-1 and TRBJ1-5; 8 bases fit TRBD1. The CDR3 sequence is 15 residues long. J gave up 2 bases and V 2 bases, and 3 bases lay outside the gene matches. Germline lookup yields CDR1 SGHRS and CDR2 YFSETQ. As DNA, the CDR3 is TGCGCCAGCAGCTTACAGGGGGAGGGCAATCAGCCCCAGCATTTT. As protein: CASSLQGEGNQPQHF.

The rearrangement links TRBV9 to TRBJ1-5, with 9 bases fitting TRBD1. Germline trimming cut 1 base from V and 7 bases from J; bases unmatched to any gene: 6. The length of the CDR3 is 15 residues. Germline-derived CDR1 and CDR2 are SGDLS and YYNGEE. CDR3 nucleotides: TGTGCCAGCAGCGTATCGGGACAGGGAAACCAGCCCCAGCATTTT. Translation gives CASSVSGQGNQPQHF. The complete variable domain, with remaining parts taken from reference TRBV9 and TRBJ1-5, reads DSGVTQTPKHLITATGQRVTLRCSPRSGDLSVYWYQQSLDQGLQFLIQYYNGEERAKGNILERFSAQQFPDLHSELNLSSLELGDSALYFCASSVSGQGNQPQHFGDGTRLSIL.

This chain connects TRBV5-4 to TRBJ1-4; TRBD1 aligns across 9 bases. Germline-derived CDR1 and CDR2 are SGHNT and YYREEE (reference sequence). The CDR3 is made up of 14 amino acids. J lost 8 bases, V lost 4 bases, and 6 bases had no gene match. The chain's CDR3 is CASSLGQGREKLFF. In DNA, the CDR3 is TGTGCCAGCAGCCTTGGACAGGGGAGGGAAAAACTGTTTTTT. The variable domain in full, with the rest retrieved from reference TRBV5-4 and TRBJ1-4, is ETGVTQSPTHLIKTRGQQVTLRCSSQSGHNTVSWYQQALGQGPQFIFQYYREEENGRGNFPPRFSGLQFPNYSSELNVNALELDDSALYLCASSLGQGREKLFFGSGTQLSVL.

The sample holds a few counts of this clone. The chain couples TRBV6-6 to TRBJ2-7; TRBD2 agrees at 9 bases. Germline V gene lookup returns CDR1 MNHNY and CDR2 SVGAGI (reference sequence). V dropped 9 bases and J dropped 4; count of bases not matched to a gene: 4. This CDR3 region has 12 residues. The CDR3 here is CARLAGLYEQYF. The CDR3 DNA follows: TGTGCCAGACTAGCGGGCCTATACGAGCAGTACTTC.

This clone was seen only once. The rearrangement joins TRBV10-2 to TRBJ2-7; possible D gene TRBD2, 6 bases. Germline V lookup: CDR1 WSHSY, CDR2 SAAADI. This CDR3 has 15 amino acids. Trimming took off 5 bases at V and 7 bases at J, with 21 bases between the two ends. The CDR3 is CASSPVGVLAGEQYF. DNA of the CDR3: TGCGCCAGCAGTCCAGTAGGGGTACTAGCTGGTGAGCAGTACTTC.

Here the CDR3 DNA reads TGTGCCAGCAGCTTAGCGTCAGGGCCGAACACTGAAGCTTTCTTT. Amino acid sequence: CASSLASGPNTEAFF. This chain links TRBV11-1 with TRBJ1-1; D might be TRBD1 (5 bases). Between the trimmed V and J ends, which lost 0 bases and 1 base, there was a span of 9 bases. The CDR3 contains 15 residues. Germline CDR1 SGHAT, CDR2 FQDESV (reference sequence).

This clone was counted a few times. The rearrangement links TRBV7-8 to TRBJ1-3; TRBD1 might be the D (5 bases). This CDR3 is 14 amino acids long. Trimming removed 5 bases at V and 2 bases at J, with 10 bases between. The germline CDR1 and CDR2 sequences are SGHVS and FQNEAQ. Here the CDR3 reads CASSAGGAGNTIYF. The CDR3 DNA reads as TGTGCCAGCAGCGCCGGGGGGGCTGGAAACACCATATATTTT.

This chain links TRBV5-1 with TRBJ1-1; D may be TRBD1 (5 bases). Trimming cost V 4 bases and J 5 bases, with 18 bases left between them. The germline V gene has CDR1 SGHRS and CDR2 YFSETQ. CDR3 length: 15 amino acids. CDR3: CASSPPGRGETEAFF. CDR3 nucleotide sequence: TGCGCCAGCAGCCCGCCTGGAAGGGGTGAAACTGAAGCTTTCTTT.

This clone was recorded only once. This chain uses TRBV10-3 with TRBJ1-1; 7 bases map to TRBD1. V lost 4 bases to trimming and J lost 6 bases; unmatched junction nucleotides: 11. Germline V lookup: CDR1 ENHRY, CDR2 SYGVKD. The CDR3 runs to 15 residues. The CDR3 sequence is CAISARTRGAPEAFF. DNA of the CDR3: TGTGCCATCAGTGCCCGGACCAGGGGGGCCCCTGAAGCTTTCTTT.

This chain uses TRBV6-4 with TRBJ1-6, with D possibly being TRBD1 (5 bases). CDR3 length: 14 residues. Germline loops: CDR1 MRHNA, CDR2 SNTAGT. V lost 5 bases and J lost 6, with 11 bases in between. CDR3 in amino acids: CASSQTGVNSPLHF. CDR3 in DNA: TGTGCCAGCAGTCAAACAGGAGTTAATTCACCCCTCCACTTT.

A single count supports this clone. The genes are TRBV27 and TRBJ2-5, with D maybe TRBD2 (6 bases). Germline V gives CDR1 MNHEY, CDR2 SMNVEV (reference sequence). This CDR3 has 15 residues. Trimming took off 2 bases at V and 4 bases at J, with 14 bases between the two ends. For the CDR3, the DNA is TGTGCCAGCAGTTTAAGTTCTGGGAGGCGAGAGACCCAGTACTTC. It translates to CASSLSSGRRETQYF.

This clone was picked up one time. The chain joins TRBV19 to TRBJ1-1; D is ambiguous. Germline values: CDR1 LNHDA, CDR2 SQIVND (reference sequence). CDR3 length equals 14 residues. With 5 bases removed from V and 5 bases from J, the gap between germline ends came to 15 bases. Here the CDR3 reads CASSVRGGWTEAFF. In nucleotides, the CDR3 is TGTGCCAGTAGTGTTCGGGGAGGGTGGACTGAAGCTTTCTTT. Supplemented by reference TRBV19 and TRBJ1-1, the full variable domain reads DGGITQSPKYLFRKEGQNVTLSCEQNLNHDAMYWYRQDPGQGLRLIYYSQIVNDFQKGDIAEGYSVSREKKESFPLTVTSAQKNPTAFYLCASSVRGGWTEAFFGQGTRLTVV.

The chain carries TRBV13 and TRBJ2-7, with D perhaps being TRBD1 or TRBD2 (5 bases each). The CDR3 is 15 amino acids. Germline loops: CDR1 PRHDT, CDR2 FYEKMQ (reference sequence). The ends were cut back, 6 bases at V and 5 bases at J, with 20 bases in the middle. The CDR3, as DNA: TGTGCCAGCAGTCGACGTCCGGGACCCCCAGACGAGCAGTACTTC. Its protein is CASSRRPGPPDEQYF.

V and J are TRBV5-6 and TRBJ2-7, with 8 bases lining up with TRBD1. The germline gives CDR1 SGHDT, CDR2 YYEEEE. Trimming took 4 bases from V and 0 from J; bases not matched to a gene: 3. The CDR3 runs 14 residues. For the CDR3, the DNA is TGTGCCAGCAGCCGGGACAGGTACTCCTACGAGCAGTACTTC. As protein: CASSRDRYSYEQYF.

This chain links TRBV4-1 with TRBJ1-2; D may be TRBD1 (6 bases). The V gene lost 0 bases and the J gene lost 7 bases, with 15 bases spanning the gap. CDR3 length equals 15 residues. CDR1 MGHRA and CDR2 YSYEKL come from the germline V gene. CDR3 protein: CASSQEWGRGGGYTF. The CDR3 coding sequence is TGCGCCAGCAGCCAAGAATGGGGCAGGGGAGGTGGCTACACCTTC.

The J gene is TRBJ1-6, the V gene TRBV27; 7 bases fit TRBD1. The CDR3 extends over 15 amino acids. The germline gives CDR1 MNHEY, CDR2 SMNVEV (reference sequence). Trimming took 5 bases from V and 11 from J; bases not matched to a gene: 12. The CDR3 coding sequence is TGTGCCAGCAGTCGGTTGGGGGGAGGGGGCGCACCCCTCCACTTT. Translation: CASSRLGGGGAPLHF.

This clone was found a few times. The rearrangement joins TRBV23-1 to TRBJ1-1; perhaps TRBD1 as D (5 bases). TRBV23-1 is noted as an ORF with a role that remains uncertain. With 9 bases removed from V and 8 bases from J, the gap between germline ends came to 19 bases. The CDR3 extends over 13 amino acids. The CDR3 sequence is CARGSSDRTEAFF. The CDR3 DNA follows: TGCGCCAGGGGATCCTCCGACAGAACAGAAGCTTTCTTT.